Presented here are 2 T cell receptor beta chains from one specimen sequenced in a study of blood T cells in healthy people across ages (dated by TCRdb to between 2015 and 2016). The receptor library was made with 5' RACE. Data came from an Illumina HiSeq 2500. A second about 7 to 11 cycle PCR used a sample-barcoded 5' primer and a J-beta primer mix. TCRdb passed the public sequencing reads through fastp at Q25 and MiXCR, retaining productive beta sequences. Rows with one shared CDR3 protein collapse into an entry with the most common genes and DNA. The sample table contains about 1.4 million distinct CDR3 sequences; only one count was recorded for 59% of them. The ten biggest clones cover about 6.3% of the sample. Sequencing used blood. The receptors stem from a man aged 18 to 30 in good health.

The sample holds a few counts of this clonotype. The chain employs TRBV6-2 or TRBV6-3 and TRBJ2-3, with 8 bases fitting TRBD2. Germline loops: CDR1 MNHEY, CDR2 SVGEGT. Trimming at V came to 6 bases and at J to 5 bases, leaving 10 bases not matched to a gene. This CDR3 has 15 residues. The CDR3 DNA is TGTGCCAGCAGCCCCCTAGGACTAGCTGGAGATACGCAGTATTTT. As protein: CASSPLGLAGDTQYF.

The chain links TRBV27 to TRBJ1-1, with D maybe TRBD1 (5 bases). The CDR3 spans 14 residues. Germline V gene lookup returns CDR1 MNHEY and CDR2 SMNVEV (reference sequence). The V end lost 5 bases, the J end lost 8 bases, and 18 bases lay between the germline ends. The CDR3 is CASSVDSFSREAFF. DNA of the CDR3: TGTGCCAGCAGTGTCGACAGTTTTTCCCGAGAAGCTTTCTTT.